Each of the 7 T cell receptor beta chains below was sequenced from the same sample in a study of response to subunit inactivated influenza vaccine. TCRdb redid the calling of the RT-PCR reads with MiXCR, one entry per CDR3 protein. The sample consists of approximately 680,000 distinct CDR3 sequences, 15% to 19% of them appearing once. This specimen consisted of PBMCs from blood, obtained roughly 13 days after vaccination. These receptors originate from a man aged 45-65 years who received an inactivated influenza vaccine.

J is TRBJ2-1 and V is TRBV4-1; 7 positions agree with TRBD1. This CDR3 is built from 14 residues. CDR1 is MGHRA, CDR2 YSYEKL, per germline. J was trimmed by 4 bases and V by 6 bases; bases with no gene match: 6. CDR3 in amino acids: CASSYDRVYNEQFF. The CDR3 DNA reads TGCGCCAGCAGTTACGACAGGGTTTACAATGAGCAGTTCTTC.

This rearrangement joins TRBV12-3 or TRBV12-4 to TRBJ2-1, with TRBD2 matching 9 bases. The V gene end was trimmed by 3 bases and the J gene end by 5 bases; junction bases not matched to a gene: 8. The CDR3 totals 16 residues. CDR3 residues: CASSFAGGPLDNEQFF. The DNA for the CDR3 is TGTGCCAGCAGTTTTGCGGGAGGGCCACTCGACAATGAGCAGTTCTTC.

The rearrangement joins TRBV25-1 to TRBJ1-5; no definite D call. Germline V gives CDR1 MGHDK, CDR2 SYGVNS. The V end was cut by 0 bases, the J end by 6 bases, with 6 bases between. This CDR3 has 13 amino acids. The CDR3: CASSEYGLQPQHF. Here the CDR3 DNA reads TGTGCCAGCAGTGAATACGGCCTTCAGCCCCAGCATTTT.

The chain combines TRBV5-6 with TRBJ2-3, with 8 bases that match TRBD2. This CDR3 comprises 19 residues. With V trimmed by 2 bases and J by 14 bases, 28 bases remained unmatched. The germline gives CDR1 SGHDT, CDR2 YYEEEE. The CDR3 nucleotides read TGTGCCAGCAGCTTTTATGTCCCTGACCGGCGGGAGGCCGTCGATATTCGGTATTTT. Protein: CASSFYVPDRREAVDIRYF. Using reference TRBV5-6 and TRBJ2-3 for the parts outside the CDR3, the full variable domain is DAGVTQSPTHLIKTRGQQVTLRCSPKSGHDTVSWYQQALGQGPQFIFQYYEEEERQRGNFPDRFSGHQFPNYSSELNVNALLLGDSALYLCASSFYVPDRREAVDIRYFGPGTRLTVL.

The chain has TRBV3-1 and TRBJ2-3; 9 bases fit TRBD2. CDR3 size: 14 residues. The J segment lost 3 bases and the V segment lost 6 bases, leaving 4 bases of the junction unmatched. CDR1 LGHDT and CDR2 YNNKEL come from the germline V gene (reference sequence). The CDR3 loop is CASRQLAGTDTQYF. In nucleotides, the CDR3 is TGTGCCAGCAGACAACTAGCGGGTACAGATACGCAGTATTTT.

The rearrangement joins TRBV10-3 to TRBJ2-5; 7 nucleotides line up with TRBD1. The germline gives CDR1 ENHRY, CDR2 SYGVKD. With 6 bases clipped from V and 1 base from J, the junction kept 5 bases outside the gene matches. The CDR3 has 14 residues. The CDR3 DNA sequence: TGTGCCATCAGCCGGGACAGCCTCCAAGAGACCCAGTACTTC. Amino acid sequence: CAISRDSLQETQYF.

This clonotype was found many times. The V call is TRBV4-2, the J call TRBJ1-1; weak D call: TRBD1 (5 bases). CDR3 length: 14 amino acids. Germline V lookup: CDR1 LGHNA, CDR2 YNFKEQ. The ends were cut back, 4 bases at V and 1 base at J, with 10 bases in the middle. The CDR3 nucleotides read TGTGCCAGCAGCCCAGGGCCAGGGAACACTGAAGCTTTCTTT. It codes for CASSPGPGNTEAFF.